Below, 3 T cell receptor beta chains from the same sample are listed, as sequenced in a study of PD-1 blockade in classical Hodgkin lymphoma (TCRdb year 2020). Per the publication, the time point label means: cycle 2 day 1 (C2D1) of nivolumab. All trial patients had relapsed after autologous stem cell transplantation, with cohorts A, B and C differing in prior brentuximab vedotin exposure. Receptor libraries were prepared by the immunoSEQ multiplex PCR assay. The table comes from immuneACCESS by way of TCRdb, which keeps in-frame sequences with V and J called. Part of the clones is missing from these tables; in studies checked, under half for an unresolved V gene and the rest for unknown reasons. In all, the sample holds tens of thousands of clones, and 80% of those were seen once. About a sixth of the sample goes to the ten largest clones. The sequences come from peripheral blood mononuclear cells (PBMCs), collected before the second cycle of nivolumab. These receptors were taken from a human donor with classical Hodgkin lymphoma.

The CDR3 region has the DNA TGTGCCAGTAGTCCCGGGACAGGGGGTTACAATGAGCAGTTCTTC. It is translated as CASSPGTGGYNEQFF. This rearrangement joins TRBV19 to TRBJ2-1, with 11 bases matching TRBD1. Germline V gene data show CDR1 as LNHDA and CDR2 as SQIVND (reference sequence). The CDR3 contains 15 residues. The junction had 4 bases not matched to a gene; V was cut back by 5 bases and J by 4 bases.

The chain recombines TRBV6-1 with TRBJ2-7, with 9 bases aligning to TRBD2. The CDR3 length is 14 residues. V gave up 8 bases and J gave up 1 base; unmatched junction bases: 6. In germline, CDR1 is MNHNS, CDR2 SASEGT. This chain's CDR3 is CASVLAGTSYEQYF. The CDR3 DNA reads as TGTGCCAGCGTACTAGCGGGCACATCCTACGAGCAGTACTTC.

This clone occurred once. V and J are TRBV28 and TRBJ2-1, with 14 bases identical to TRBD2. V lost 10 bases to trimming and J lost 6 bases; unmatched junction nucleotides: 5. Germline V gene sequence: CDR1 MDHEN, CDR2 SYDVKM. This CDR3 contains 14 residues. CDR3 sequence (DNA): TGTGCCACCCACGGACTAGCGGGAGGCAATGAGCAGTTCTTC. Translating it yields CATHGLAGGNEQFF.